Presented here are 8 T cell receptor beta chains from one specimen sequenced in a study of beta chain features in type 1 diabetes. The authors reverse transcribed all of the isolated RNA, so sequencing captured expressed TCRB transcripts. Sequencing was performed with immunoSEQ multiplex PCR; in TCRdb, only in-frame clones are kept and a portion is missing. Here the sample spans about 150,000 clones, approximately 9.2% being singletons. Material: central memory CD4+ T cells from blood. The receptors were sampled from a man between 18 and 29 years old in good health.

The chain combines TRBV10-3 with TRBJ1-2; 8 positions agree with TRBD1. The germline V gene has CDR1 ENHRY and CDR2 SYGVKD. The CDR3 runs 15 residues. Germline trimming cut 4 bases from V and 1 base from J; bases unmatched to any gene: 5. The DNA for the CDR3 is TGTGCCATCAGTGGACAGGGGCCCTTTAACTATGGCTACACCTTC. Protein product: CAISGQGPFNYGYTF.

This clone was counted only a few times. The CDR3 protein is CASSKPGQGTYEQYF. DNA of the CDR3: TGTGCCAGTAGCAAACCGGGACAGGGAACCTACGAGCAGTACTTC. The chain uses TRBV19 and TRBJ2-7; 9 bases align to TRBD1. The CDR3 runs 15 residues. V dropped 6 bases and J dropped 2; count of bases not matched to a gene: 8. CDR1 and CDR2 from the germline V gene are LNHDA and SQIVND (reference sequence). Together with reference TRBV19 and TRBJ2-7, the CDR3 gives the full variable domain: DGGITQSPKYLFRKEGQNVTLSCEQNLNHDAMYWYRQDPGQGLRLIYYSQIVNDFQKGDIAEGYSVSREKKESFPLTVTSAQKNPTAFYLCASSKPGQGTYEQYFGPGTRLTVT.

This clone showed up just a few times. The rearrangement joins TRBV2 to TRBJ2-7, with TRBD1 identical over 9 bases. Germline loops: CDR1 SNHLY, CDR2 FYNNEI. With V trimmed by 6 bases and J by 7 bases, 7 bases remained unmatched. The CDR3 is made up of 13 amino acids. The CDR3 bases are TGTGCCAGCAGGCTACAGGGGGCGGGGGAGCAGTACTTC. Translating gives CASRLQGAGEQYF.

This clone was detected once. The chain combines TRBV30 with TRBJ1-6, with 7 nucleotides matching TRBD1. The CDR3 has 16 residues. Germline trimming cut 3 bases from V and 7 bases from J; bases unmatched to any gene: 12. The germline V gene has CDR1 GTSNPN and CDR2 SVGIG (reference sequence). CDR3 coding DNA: TGTGCCTGGAGGGGACGAGGGGGCTTCATAAATTCACCCCTCCACTTT. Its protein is CAWRGRGGFINSPLHF.

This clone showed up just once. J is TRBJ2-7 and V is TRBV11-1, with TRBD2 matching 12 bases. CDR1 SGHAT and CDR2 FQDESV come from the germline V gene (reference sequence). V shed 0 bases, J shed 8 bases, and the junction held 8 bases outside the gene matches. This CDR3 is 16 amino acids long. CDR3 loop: CASSLAPLAGGRQQYF. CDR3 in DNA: TGTGCCAGCAGCTTAGCCCCACTAGCGGGGGGTCGACAGCAGTACTTC.

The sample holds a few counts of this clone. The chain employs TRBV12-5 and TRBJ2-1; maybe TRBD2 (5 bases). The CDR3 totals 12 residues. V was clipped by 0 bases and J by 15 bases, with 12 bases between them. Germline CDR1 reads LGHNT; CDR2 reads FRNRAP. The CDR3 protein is CASGLVPGNPFF. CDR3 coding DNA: TGTGCTAGTGGTTTGGTACCCGGGAACCCGTTCTTC. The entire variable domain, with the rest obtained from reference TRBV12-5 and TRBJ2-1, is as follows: DARVTQTPRHKVTEMGQEVTMRCQPILGHNTVFWYRQTMMQGLELLAYFRNRAPLDDSGMPKDRFSAEMPDATLATLKIQPSEPRDSAVYFCASGLVPGNPFFGPGTRLTVL.

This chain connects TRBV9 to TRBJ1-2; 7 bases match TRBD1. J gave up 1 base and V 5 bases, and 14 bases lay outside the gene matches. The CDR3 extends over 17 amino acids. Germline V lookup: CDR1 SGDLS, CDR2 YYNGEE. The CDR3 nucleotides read TGTGCCAGCAGTCCTAGGACAGGCGGGGGGAGTAACTATGGCTACACCTTC. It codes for CASSPRTGGGSNYGYTF.

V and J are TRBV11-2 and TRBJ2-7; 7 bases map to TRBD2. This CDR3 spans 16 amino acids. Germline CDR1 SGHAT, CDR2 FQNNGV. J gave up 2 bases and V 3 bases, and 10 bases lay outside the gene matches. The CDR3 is CASSFPSGIGAYEQYF. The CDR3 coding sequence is TGTGCCAGCAGCTTTCCCAGCGGGATCGGCGCCTACGAGCAGTACTTC.